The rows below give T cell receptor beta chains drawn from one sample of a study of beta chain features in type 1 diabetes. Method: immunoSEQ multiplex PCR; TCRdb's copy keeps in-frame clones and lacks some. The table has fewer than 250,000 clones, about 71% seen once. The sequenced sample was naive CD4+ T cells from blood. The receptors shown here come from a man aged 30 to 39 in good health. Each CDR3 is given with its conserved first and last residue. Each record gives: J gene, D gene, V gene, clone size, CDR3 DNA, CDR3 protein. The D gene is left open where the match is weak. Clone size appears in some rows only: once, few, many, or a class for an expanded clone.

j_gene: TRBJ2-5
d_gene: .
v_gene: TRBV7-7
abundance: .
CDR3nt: TGTGCCAGCAGCTTAGGACCTCAAGAGACCCAGTACTTC
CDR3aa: CASSLGPQETQYF

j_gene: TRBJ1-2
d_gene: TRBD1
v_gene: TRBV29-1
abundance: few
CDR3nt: TGCAGCGGTCTACAGGGGGACTATGGCTACACCTTC
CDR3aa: CSGLQGDYGYTF

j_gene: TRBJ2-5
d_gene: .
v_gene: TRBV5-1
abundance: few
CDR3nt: TGCGCCAGCAGCGCCCTGCCGGGACACCAAGAGACCCAGTACTTC
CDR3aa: CASSALPGHQETQYF

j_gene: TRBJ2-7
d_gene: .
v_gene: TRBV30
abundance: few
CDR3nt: TGTGCCTGGAGCCCACAGGACCAGGGGCAGTACTTC
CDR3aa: CAWSPQDQGQYF

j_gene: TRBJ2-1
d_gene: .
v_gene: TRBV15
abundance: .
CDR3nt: TGTGCCACCAGCAGAGATCCGTCAGCGGGTGCCTCCTACAATGAGCAGTTCTTC
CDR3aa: CATSRDPSAGASYNEQFF

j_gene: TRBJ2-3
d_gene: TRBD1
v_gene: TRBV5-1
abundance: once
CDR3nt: TGCGCCAGCAGCCCGGGACAGGGAAGAGATACGCAGTATTTT
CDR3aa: CASSPGQGRDTQYF

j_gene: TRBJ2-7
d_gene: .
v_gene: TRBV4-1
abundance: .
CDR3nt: TGCGCCAGCAGCCAAGGGAACAGGCGGAGCTCCTACGAGCAGTACTTC
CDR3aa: CASSQGNRRSSYEQYF

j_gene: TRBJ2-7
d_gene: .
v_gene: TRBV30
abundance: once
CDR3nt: TGTGCCTGGAGTGTAGTGGGCGAGCAGTACTTC
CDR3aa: CAWSVVGEQYF

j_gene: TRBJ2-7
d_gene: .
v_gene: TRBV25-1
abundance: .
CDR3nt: TGTGCCAGCAGCAGGGGCGAGCAGTACTTC
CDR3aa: CASSRGEQYF

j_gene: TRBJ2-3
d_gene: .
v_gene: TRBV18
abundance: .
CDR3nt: TGTGCCAGCTCACCGGCTAGCACAGATACGCAGTATTTT
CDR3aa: CASSPASTDTQYF

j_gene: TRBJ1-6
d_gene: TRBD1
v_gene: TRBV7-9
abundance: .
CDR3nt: TGTGCCAGCAGCTTGGGACAGATTCGGTATTCACCCCTCCACTTT
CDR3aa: CASSLGQIRYSPLHF

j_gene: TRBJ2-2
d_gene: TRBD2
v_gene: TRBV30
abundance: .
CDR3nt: TGTGCCTGGAGTCCGGGACTAGTCCCCGGGGAGCTGTTTTTT
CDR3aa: CAWSPGLVPGELFF

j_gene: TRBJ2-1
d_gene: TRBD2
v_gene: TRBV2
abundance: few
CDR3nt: TGTGCCAGCAGGCGGGCGGGAGGAGGAAATGAGCAGTTCTTC
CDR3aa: CASRRAGGGNEQFF